This record looks at one TCR beta chain sequence and its context. Its antigen remains unknown. Between the trimmed V and J ends, which lost 4 bases and 0 bases, there was a span of 6 bases. The CDR3 has 13 amino acids. Per germline, CDR1 SEHNR and CDR2 FQNEAQ (reference sequence). Some clones are missing from TCRdb's copy, which holds only in-frame ones; the method was immunoSEQ multiplex PCR. This sample has some 2,100,000 clones, with about 92% found just once. The data originate from a study of shared clonotypes between healthy human individuals. Study at large: Each donor contributed plates that comprised three CD4 naive, three CD4 memory, two CD8 naive and one CD8 memory.

Whole-study findings and limits: Owing to a small donor count, the genetic and exposure-history diversity represented was limited. Tissue TCR repertoires likely differ from these blood-only repertoires.

CD45RO-negative cells were positively selected for CCR7, leaving out terminally differentiated effector memory CD45RA+ cells. None of the donors, who were healthy HIV-negative adults, had recently had acute infections or vaccinations. The sequencing input was naive CD8+ T cells from PBMCs. The sequence was collected from a man aged 18 to 29 in good health. Some clones in this sample may be carry-over from other donors' samples. The V and J genes are TRBV7-9 and TRBJ1-2; unclear D gene. CDR3 in amino acids: CASSSSSNYGYTF. The CDR3 region has the DNA TGTGCCAGCAGCTCGTCTTCTAACTATGGCTACACCTTC.